This T cell receptor (beta chain) was documented in a study of neurological immune-mediated disorders. The CDR3 is made up of 13 amino acids. Germline CDR1 SQVTM, CDR2 ANQGSEA. V lost 6 bases and J lost 0; bases outside the gene matches: 4. This clonotype came up many times. The time point was: technical triplicate 2. It was from 2 million PBMCs stored at -80 C that the unsorted libraries were obtained. The cDNA was synthesized by means of template-switch 5'RACE, which was carried out with 10-nucleotide random UMIs. TCRdb re-analysed the 5' RACE reads in MiXCR, keeping a single row per CDR3 protein. The table has about 55,000 distinct CDR3 sequences, nearly 25% seen once.

The sequenced material came from PBMCs. J is TRBJ2-7 and V is TRBV29-1; 8 nucleotides line up with TRBD2. The sequence was collected from a man aged 55-75 years with HTLV-1-associated myelopathy (HAM/TSP). The CDR3 DNA reads TGCAGCGTCCGGGGGGGCTCCTCCTACGAGCAGTACTTC. Protein product: CSVRGGSSYEQYF.